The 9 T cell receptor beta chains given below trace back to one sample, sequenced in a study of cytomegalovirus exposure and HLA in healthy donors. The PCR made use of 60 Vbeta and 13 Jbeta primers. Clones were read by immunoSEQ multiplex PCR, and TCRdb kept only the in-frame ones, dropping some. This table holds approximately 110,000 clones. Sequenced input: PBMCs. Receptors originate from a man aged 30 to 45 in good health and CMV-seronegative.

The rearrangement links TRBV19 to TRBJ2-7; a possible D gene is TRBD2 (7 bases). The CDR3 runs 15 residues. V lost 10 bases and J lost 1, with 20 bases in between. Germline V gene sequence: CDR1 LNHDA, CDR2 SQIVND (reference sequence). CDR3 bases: TGTGCCACAACAAACCCGGGGGGCAGATCCTACGAGCAGTACTTC. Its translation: CATTNPGGRSYEQYF.

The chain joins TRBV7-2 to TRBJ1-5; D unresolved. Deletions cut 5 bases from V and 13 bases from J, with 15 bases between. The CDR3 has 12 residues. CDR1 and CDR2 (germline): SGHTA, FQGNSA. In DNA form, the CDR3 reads TGTGCCAGCAGCCCAGCCGGGATGGAACAGCATTTT. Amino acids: CASSPAGMEQHF.

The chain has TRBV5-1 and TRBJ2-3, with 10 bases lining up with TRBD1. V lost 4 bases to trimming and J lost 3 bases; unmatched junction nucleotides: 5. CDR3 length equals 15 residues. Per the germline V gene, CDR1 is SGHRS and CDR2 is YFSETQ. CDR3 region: CASSQGQGLTDTQYF. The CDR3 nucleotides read TGCGCCAGCAGCCAGGGACAGGGGTTGACAGATACGCAGTATTTT.

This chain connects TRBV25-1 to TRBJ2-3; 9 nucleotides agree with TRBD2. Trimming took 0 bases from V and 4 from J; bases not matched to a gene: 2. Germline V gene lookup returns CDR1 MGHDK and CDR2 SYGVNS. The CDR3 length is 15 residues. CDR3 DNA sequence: TGTGCCAGCAGTGAATACAGACTAGCGGCAGATACGCAGTATTTT. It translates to CASSEYRLAADTQYF.

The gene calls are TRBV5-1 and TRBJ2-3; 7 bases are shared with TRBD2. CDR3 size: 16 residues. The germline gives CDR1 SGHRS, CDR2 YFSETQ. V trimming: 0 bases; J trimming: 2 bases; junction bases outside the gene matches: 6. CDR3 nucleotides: TGCGCCAGCAGCTTGGGGACTAGTGGCTCCACAGATACGCAGTATTTT. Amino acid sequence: CASSLGTSGSTDTQYF.

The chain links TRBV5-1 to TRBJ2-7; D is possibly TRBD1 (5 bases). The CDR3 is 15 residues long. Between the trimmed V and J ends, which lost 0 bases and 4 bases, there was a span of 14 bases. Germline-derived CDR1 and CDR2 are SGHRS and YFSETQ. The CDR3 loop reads CASSLAPSTVYEQYF. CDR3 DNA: TGCGCCAGCAGCTTGGCGCCATCGACAGTATACGAGCAGTACTTC.

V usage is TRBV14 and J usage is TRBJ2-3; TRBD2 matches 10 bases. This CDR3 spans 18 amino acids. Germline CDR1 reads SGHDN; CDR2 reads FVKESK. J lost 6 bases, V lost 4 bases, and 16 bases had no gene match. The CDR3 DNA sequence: TGTGCCAGCAGCCCTACAGGCCTAGCGGGGGCTATCGGGGATACGCAGTATTTT. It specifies CASSPTGLAGAIGDTQYF.

The CDR3 DNA is TGTGCCAGCAGTTACCCGACCACAGGGCGAGAAAACACCATATATTTT. Protein: CASSYPTTGRENTIYF. V gene TRBV6-6 combines with J gene TRBJ1-3, with TRBD1 as a possible D gene (6 bases). The germline gives CDR1 MNHNY, CDR2 SVGAGI (reference sequence). Trimming took off 2 bases at V and 6 bases at J, with 17 bases between the two ends. The CDR3 totals 16 residues.

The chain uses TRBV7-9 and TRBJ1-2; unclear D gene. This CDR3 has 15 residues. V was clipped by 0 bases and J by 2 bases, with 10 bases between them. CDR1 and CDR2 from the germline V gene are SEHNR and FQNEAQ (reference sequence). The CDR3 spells CASSLAGVENYGYTF. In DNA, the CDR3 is TGTGCCAGCAGCTTAGCGGGCGTCGAAAACTATGGCTACACCTTC.